The 2 T cell receptor beta chains in this list originate from one sample, sequenced in a study of blood T cell repertoires in COVID-19. Only in-frame clones appear in the TCRdb table, and some are missing; sequencing was by immunoSEQ multiplex PCR. The sample lists about 87,000 clones, 75% occurring once. Input material: peripheral blood. These receptors came from a woman in her 50s with acute or convalescent COVID-19.

The chain is built from TRBV14 and TRBJ2-7, with D tentatively TRBD2 (5 bases). The CDR3 is made up of 11 amino acids. Germline V lookup: CDR1 SGHDN, CDR2 FVKESK. V lost 4 bases and J 6 bases, leaving 7 bases between the germline ends. CDR3 in amino acids: CASSRSGEQYF. Written as DNA, the CDR3 is TGTGCCAGCAGCCGCAGCGGCGAGCAGTACTTC.

The CDR3 protein is CASSRRGGTDTQYF. CDR3 sequence (DNA): TGTGCCAGCAGTAGGAGGGGGGGAACAGATACGCAGTATTTT. This chain connects TRBV27 to TRBJ2-3, with D possibly being TRBD2 (7 bases). Trimming removed 5 bases from V and 3 bases from J, with 12 bases in between. CDR3 size: 14 residues. Looked up from germline, CDR1 is MNHEY and CDR2 is SMNVEV (reference sequence).